One sample yielded the 29 T cell receptor beta chains listed below, sequenced in a study of radiotherapy plus CTLA-4 blockade in lung cancer (dated by TCRdb to between 2018 and 2020). The library was produced with the immunoSEQ multiplex PCR assay. TCRdb's version of the immuneACCESS table is confined to in-frame rearrangements and falls short of the full clone set. An unresolved V gene accounts for under half of the shortfall where checked; the remainder is of unknown origin. The table for this sample lists around 31,000 clones; approximately 80% of them were counted only once. The ten largest clones capture 7.5% to 8% of the sample. The sample here was peripheral blood, taken from a patient treated with radiotherapy plus ipilimumab. The source of these receptors is a human donor with non-small cell lung cancer who had stable disease on radiotherapy plus ipilimumab.

The V gene is TRBV21-1, the J gene TRBJ2-7. TRBV21-1 is labeled a pseudogene. This CDR3 spans 16 amino acids. The CDR3 nucleotides are TGTGCCAGCAGCAAAGAGACCCGTGGGTCCTTATACGAGCAGTACGTC. It yields the protein CASSKETRGSLYEQYV.

This chain uses TRBV6-5 with TRBJ2-6; the D is unclear. Germline V gene data show CDR1 as MNHEY and CDR2 as SVGAGI. Trimming removed 10 bases from V and 1 base from J, with 5 bases in between. This CDR3 contains 12 residues. In DNA form, the CDR3 reads TGTGCCACCCGATCTGGGGCCAACGTCCTGACTTTC. Protein: CATRSGANVLTF.

The J gene is TRBJ1-4, the V gene TRBV7-6; no definite D call. The CDR3 is made up of 16 amino acids. Germline V gives CDR1 SGHVS, CDR2 FNYEAQ. V was cut by 5 bases and J by 4 bases, with 17 bases left in between. The CDR3 spells CASSRSGGPINEKLFF. The CDR3 DNA reads as TGTGCCAGCAGCCGATCGGGAGGGCCAATTAATGAAAAACTGTTTTTT.

J is TRBJ1-5 and V is TRBV19; 9 positions match TRBD1. Germline-derived CDR1 and CDR2 are LNHDA and SQIVND (reference sequence). The CDR3 loop spans 14 amino acids. The V gene end was trimmed by 7 bases and the J gene end by 2 bases; junction bases not matched to a gene: 3. The CDR3 DNA follows: TGTGCCAGTAACAGGGGGCAGGGCAATCAGCCCCAGCATTTT. Its protein is CASNRGQGNQPQHF.

V and J are TRBV11-2 and TRBJ2-7, with D unclear. Germline V gives CDR1 SGHAT, CDR2 FQNNGV. The CDR3 has 15 residues. V dropped 0 bases and J dropped 3 bases, with 12 bases sitting between them. The CDR3 is CASSLERGPSYEQYV. In nucleotides, the CDR3 is TGTGCCAGCAGCTTAGAAAGAGGACCCAGCTACGAGCAGTACGTC.

This clone was counted once. The chain uses TRBV5-5 and TRBJ1-2; possible D gene TRBD1, 5 bases. The germline gives CDR1 SGHKS, CDR2 YYEKEE (reference sequence). V shed 0 bases and J shed 4 bases, with 13 bases lying between them. CDR3 length equals 15 residues. In DNA, the CDR3 is TGTGCCAGCAGCTTGGAGGTCGGGGCGGGCTATGGCTACACCTTC. It is translated as CASSLEVGAGYGYTF.

The chain links TRBV27 to TRBJ2-3; D is uncertain. In germline, CDR1 is MNHEY, CDR2 SMNVEV (reference sequence). CDR3 length: 15 residues. Trimming stripped 7 bases from V and 0 bases from J, with 14 bases between. CDR3 protein: CASTLRITSTDTQYF. In DNA form, the CDR3 reads TGTGCCAGCACCTTACGGATTACTAGCACAGATACGCAGTATTTT.

This chain uses TRBV5-1 with TRBJ1-4; no clear D gene. Trimming took 2 bases from V and 0 from J, leaving 5 bases between them. Germline V gene sequence: CDR1 SGHRS, CDR2 YFSETQ. This CDR3 comprises 14 residues. This CDR3 is CASSFATTNEKLFF. DNA of the CDR3: TGCGCCAGCAGCTTCGCTACAACTAATGAAAAACTGTTTTTT.

The CDR3 bases are TGTGCCAGCAGCTTCAGCACTAGCGGGGGGCTCACCACAGATACGCAGTATTTT. It specifies CASSFSTSGGLTTDTQYF. The rearrangement uses TRBV7-2 and TRBJ2-3; 12 bases align to TRBD2. Germline-derived CDR1 and CDR2 are SGHTA and FQGNSA. CDR3 length: 18 amino acids. The V and J ends lost 3 bases and 2 bases, in that order; junction bases with no gene match: 9.

The chain recombines TRBV5-1 with TRBJ2-3; 8 nucleotides agree with TRBD2. Germline lookup yields CDR1 SGHRS and CDR2 YFSETQ. CDR3 length: 14 amino acids. V was pared by 10 bases and J by 2 bases, with 9 bases of the junction left unmatched. CDR3 protein: CAGSAGGTTDTQYF. The CDR3 region has the DNA TGCGCCGGATCGGCGGGGGGCACCACAGATACGCAGTATTTT.

This chain links TRBV14 with TRBJ1-2; maybe TRBD1 (6 bases). The CDR3 is made up of 12 amino acids. Germline V gene lookup returns CDR1 SGHDN and CDR2 FVKESK. The V end was cut by 4 bases, the J end by 8 bases, with 11 bases between. Written as DNA, the CDR3 is TGTGCCAGCAGCCGGGTGGGGGGCGGCTACACCTTC. Translation: CASSRVGGGYTF.

The chain recombines TRBV5-1 with TRBJ1-1; tentatively, D is TRBD1 (5 bases). The CDR3 has 16 amino acids. V dropped 0 bases and J dropped 0 bases, with 12 bases sitting between them. CDR1 and CDR2 from the germline V gene are SGHRS and YFSETQ. The CDR3 DNA sequence: TGCGCCAGCAGCTTGGGACGACAGCTCCTGAACACTGAAGCTTTCTTT. It is translated as CASSLGRQLLNTEAFF.

V gene TRBV11-2 combines with J gene TRBJ1-5; D is unresolved. Trimming stripped 1 base from V and 1 base from J, with 5 bases between. Looked up from germline, CDR1 is SGHAT and CDR2 is FQNNGV. This CDR3 region has 14 residues. The CDR3 DNA reads TGTGCCAGCAGCTTAGGGTGGAGCAATCAGCCCCAGCATTTT. Translation gives CASSLGWSNQPQHF.

The chain joins TRBV19 to TRBJ2-1, with D unresolved. The V end was cut by 6 bases, the J end by 3 bases, with 3 bases between. The CDR3 runs to 11 residues. CDR1 is LNHDA, CDR2 SQIVND, per germline (reference sequence). CDR3 loop: CASRNYNEQFF. The CDR3 DNA sequence: TGTGCCAGTAGGAACTACAATGAGCAGTTCTTC.

At least ten counts were recorded for this clone. The chain has TRBV13 and TRBJ2-1; 7 bases are shared with TRBD2. The CDR3 totals 14 residues. CDR1 is PRHDT, CDR2 FYEKMQ, per germline (reference sequence). With V trimmed by 3 bases and J by 7 bases, 6 bases remained unmatched. The CDR3 loop reads CASSFRGGGNEQFF. The CDR3 region has the DNA TGTGCCAGCAGCTTTCGTGGGGGGGGGAATGAGCAGTTCTTC.

The rearrangement joins TRBV13 to TRBJ2-7, with TRBD2 identical over 11 bases. The CDR3 consists of 16 residues. Germline CDR1 is PRHDT and CDR2 is FYEKMQ (reference sequence). With 5 bases clipped from V and 2 bases from J, the junction kept 8 bases outside the gene matches. The DNA of the CDR3 is TGTGCCAGCAGCCTCCTGACTAGCGGGACCACCTACGAGCAGTACGTC. Residues: CASSLLTSGTTYEQYV.

This chain connects TRBV18 to TRBJ2-5, with D uncertain. The length of the CDR3 is 12 residues. CDR1 is KGHSH and CDR2 is LQKENI in the germline V gene. V lost 2 bases and J lost 4, with 5 bases in between. The CDR3 DNA is TGTGCCAGCTCACCAAAGAGAGAGACCCAGTACTTC. Amino acids: CASSPKRETQYF.

V usage is TRBV7-9 and J usage is TRBJ2-3, with 7 bases that match TRBD2. The junction had 11 bases not matched to a gene; V was cut back by 1 base and J by 1 base. Germline CDR1 SEHNR, CDR2 FQNEAQ (reference sequence). The CDR3 runs 18 residues. CDR3 DNA sequence: TGTGCCAGCAGCTTAGTGCCGATTTCGGGACTACGCACAGATACGCAGTATTTT. This encodes CASSLVPISGLRTDTQYF.

The J gene is TRBJ1-6, the V gene TRBV9, with 9 bases lining up with TRBD1. V lost 3 bases, J lost 10 bases, and 5 bases stayed unmatched. This CDR3 has 14 amino acids. Germline CDR1 reads SGDLS; CDR2 reads YYNGEE. CDR3: CASSGDREESPLHF. The CDR3 DNA reads as TGTGCCAGCAGCGGGGACAGGGAAGAATCACCCCTCCACTTT.

V is TRBV6-1 and J is TRBJ1-2; 8 bases map to TRBD1. V gave up 8 bases and J gave up 0 bases; unmatched junction bases: 8. The CDR3 contains 15 residues. Germline CDR1 and CDR2: MNHNS and SASEGT. The CDR3 region is CASQGADLANYGYTF. In nucleotides, the CDR3 is TGTGCCAGCCAGGGGGCAGACTTAGCTAACTATGGCTACACCTTC.

V is TRBV2 and J is TRBJ2-7; D is unresolved. The CDR3 loop spans 12 amino acids. Germline CDR1 is SNHLY and CDR2 is FYNNEI. V was clipped by 6 bases and J by 1 base, with 7 bases between them. CDR3 DNA: TGTGCCAGCAGGGGCCAGTCCTACGAGCAGTACGTC. Its protein is CASRGQSYEQYV.

The chain combines TRBV5-8 with TRBJ1-4; a possible D gene is TRBD1 (6 bases). CDR3 size: 16 residues. Trimming removed 1 base from V and 2 bases from J, with 12 bases in between. Germline CDR1 is SGHTS and CDR2 is YDEGEE. CDR3 sequence: CASSLTGARTNEKLFF. The CDR3 DNA reads as TGTGCCAGCAGCTTGACGGGGGCGCGCACTAATGAAAAACTGTTTTTT.

V and J are TRBV28 and TRBJ2-3; D is possibly TRBD2 (6 bases). Germline CDR1 MDHEN, CDR2 SYDVKM. The CDR3 loop spans 14 amino acids. Between the trimmed V and J ends, which lost 4 bases and 2 bases, there was a span of 10 bases. The CDR3 DNA reads TGTGCCAGCAGTTGGGACTTGGTCACAGATACGCAGTATTTT. Translated, it gives CASSWDLVTDTQYF. The full variable domain, in which reference TRBV28 and TRBJ2-3 provide the parts outside the CDR3, is DVKVTQSSRYLVKRTGEKVFLECVQDMDHENMFWYRQDPGLGLRLIYFSYDVKMKEKGDIPEGYSVSREKKERFSLILESASTNQTSMYLCASSWDLVTDTQYFGPGTRLTVL.

This clone was recorded only once. The chain links TRBV6-1 to TRBJ1-2; TRBD1 matches 8 bases. The length of the CDR3 is 14 residues. With 4 bases clipped from V and 2 bases from J, the junction kept 3 bases outside the gene matches. Germline CDR1 is MNHNS and CDR2 is SASEGT. Here the CDR3 reads CASSANRGNYGYTF. In nucleotides, the CDR3 is TGTGCCAGCAGTGCAAACAGGGGGAACTATGGCTACACCTTC.

The chain has TRBV5-1 and TRBJ1-1; D is unclear. This CDR3 region has 14 residues. V shed 1 base and J shed 10 bases, with 17 bases lying between them. Germline assignment: CDR1 SGHRS and CDR2 YFSETQ. The CDR3 coding sequence is TGCGCCAGCAGCTTGACCAGGAATAACGACGGAGCTTTCTTT. Translation gives CASSLTRNNDGAFF.

The chain carries TRBV10-3 and TRBJ1-2; TRBD1 is a possible D gene (5 bases). Trimming shortened V by 6 bases and J by 2 bases, and 16 bases separated the two germline ends. Germline CDR1 ENHRY, CDR2 SYGVKD. This CDR3 comprises 15 residues. CDR3 sequence reads: CAIRVQALQNYGYTF. In nucleotides, the CDR3 is TGTGCCATCAGGGTACAGGCCCTGCAAAACTATGGCTACACCTTC.

This clone came up a few times. This chain joins TRBV5-6 and TRBJ1-5; no reliable D call. Trimming stripped 3 bases from V and 0 bases from J, with 13 bases between. There are 16 residues in the CDR3. Germline CDR1 is SGHDT and CDR2 is YYEEEE. CDR3 DNA: TGTGCCAGCAGCTGGCGCGGTGCCTTTAGCAATCAGCCCCAGCATTTT. This encodes CASSWRGAFSNQPQHF.

This clone came up a few times. The V gene is TRBV6-1, the J gene TRBJ1-5, with TRBD1 as a possible D gene (5 bases). CDR3 length: 14 amino acids. CDR1 is MNHNS, CDR2 SASEGT, per germline. The germline V and J ends were trimmed by 4 bases and 2 bases, with 9 bases remaining between them. CDR3 in amino acids: CASSGGAGNQPQHF. The CDR3 DNA sequence: TGTGCCAGCAGTGGTGGGGCGGGCAATCAGCCCCAGCATTTT.

The gene calls are TRBV4-3 and TRBJ2-7; a weak D match, TRBD2 (5 bases). The germline V and J ends were trimmed by 8 bases and 3 bases, with 14 bases remaining between them. The CDR3 totals 13 residues. Germline CDR1 reads LGHNA; CDR2 reads YSLEER. CDR3 loop: CASSVEGNYEQYF. The CDR3, as DNA: TGCGCCAGCTCAGTAGAGGGAAACTACGAGCAGTACTTC.